These T cell receptor beta chains were read from a single sample in a study of shared clonotypes between healthy human individuals. Generated by immunoSEQ multiplex PCR, the TCRdb table keeps only in-frame clones and is missing some. The sample consists of about 980,000 clones, approximately 76% of them appearing once. Sequenced input: memory CD4+ T cells sorted from blood. These receptors were obtained from a man aged 18 to 30 in good health. Both conserved end residues are trimmed from each CDR3.

v_gene	j_gene	CDR3aa
TRBV5-1	TRBJ2-7	ASSLGLTNSYEQY
TRBV11-2	TRBJ2-6	ASSFQVTGANVLT
TRBV7-2	TRBJ2-7	ASSQRTSSYEQY
TRBV9	TRBJ2-3	ASSTRGTSSTDTQY
TRBV7-3	TRBJ1-1	ASSLTRDTEAF
TRBV5-1	TRBJ1-4	ASSLRGYWEKLF
TRBV4-3	TRBJ1-1	ASSQDGSGGGKAF
TRBV19	TRBJ1-5	ASSPHKGTGGFHQPQH
TRBV9	TRBJ1-1	ASSVDGEDTEAF
TRBV5-1	TRBJ2-7	ASSLGQDVGVYEQY
TRBV15	TRBJ1-4	ATSRGTFEKLF
TRBV14	TRBJ1-2	ASSPLGSDGYT
TRBV10-3	TRBJ1-2	AISEDRVFGYT
TRBV4-3	TRBJ1-2	ASSQDARALNYGYT
TRBV15	TRBJ1-3	ATSRAGDRALSVGNTIY
TRBV7-8	TRBJ2-5	ASSPRGETQY
TRBV11-2	TRBJ2-3	ASSSWTSGRSTDTQY
TRBV30	TRBJ2-5	AWSEWGGETQY
TRBV18	TRBJ2-2	ASSGRQGLAGELF
TRBV18	TRBJ1-6	ASSPGEGVGSPLH
TRBV28	TRBJ2-7	ASSSGTETYEQY
TRBV9	TRBJ2-1	ASSVVGQGRLSEQF
TRBV2	TRBJ2-1	ASSARDEQF
TRBV30	TRBJ1-5	AWGTGGKPQH
TRBV2	TRBJ1-3	ASSEEGVLVSGNTIY
TRBV30	TRBJ1-5	AWSGTGGVHQPQH
TRBV2	TRBJ2-2	ASSENPPGELF
TRBV7-9	TRBJ2-5	ASSFHPRETQY
TRBV6-1	TRBJ2-7	ASSWQTGEQY
TRBV5-4	TRBJ2-5	ASSAPTSGRAETQY
TRBV14	TRBJ2-6	ASSQDGNSGANVLT
TRBV27	TRBJ2-7	ASSLRMGHTKDYEQY
TRBV28	TRBJ2-1	ASSFGGAGEQF
TRBV11-3	TRBJ2-1	ASSLVGGAEQF
TRBV28	TRBJ1-2	ASSGANYGYT
TRBV7-9	TRBJ1-2	ASSLEGGGYT
TRBV5-6	TRBJ2-3	ASSWMVTGGGMQY
TRBV18	TRBJ1-2	ASSPSDYGYT
TRBV6-4	TRBJ2-7	ASSDPREQY
TRBV29-1	TRBJ2-7	VEWNEQY